Below, 29 T cell receptor beta chains from the same sample are listed, as sequenced in a study of patients and donors after allogeneic stem cell transplantation. One entry per CDR3 protein, called by TCRdb with MiXCR from the RT-PCR reads. The sample shows 390,000 or so distinct CDR3 sequences, roughly 17% of them seen only once. What was sequenced was blood, either unsorted or a sorted T cell fraction (not recorded which). The origin of the receptors is a human donor who was either an allogeneic HSCT recipient or a stem cell or donor lymphocyte infusion donor (not recorded which). It is not recorded whose cells these are; they may come from a transplant donor.

V is TRBV20-1 and J is TRBJ2-3; D is perhaps TRBD2 (6 bases). Germline CDR1 DFQATT, CDR2 SNEGSKA (reference sequence). The V gene lost 6 bases and the J gene lost 0 bases, with 7 bases spanning the gap. The CDR3 is 12 amino acids. DNA of the CDR3: TGCAGTGCAGGGACTAGCACAGATACGCAGTATTTT. It yields the protein CSAGTSTDTQYF.

V usage is TRBV5-6 and J usage is TRBJ2-7; 8 bases agree with TRBD2. Germline CDR1 is SGHDT and CDR2 is YYEEEE. CDR3 size: 15 residues. V gave up 5 bases and J gave up 2 bases; unmatched junction bases: 9. CDR3: CASRSRGGSPYEQYF. The CDR3 bases are TGTGCCAGCAGGTCCCGGGGGGGTTCCCCCTACGAGCAGTACTTC.

This clonotype was recorded once. The chain employs TRBV5-5 and TRBJ2-4, with D maybe TRBD1 (5 bases). CDR1 is SGHKS, CDR2 YYEKEE, per germline (reference sequence). CDR3 size: 15 residues. V lost 0 bases and J 0 bases, leaving 7 bases between the germline ends. CDR3 residues: CASSLETVAKNIQYF. The DNA of the CDR3 is TGTGCCAGCAGCTTGGAGACAGTAGCCAAAAACATTCAGTACTTC.

This chain joins TRBV7-3 and TRBJ2-1, with 8 bases fitting TRBD2. This CDR3 is 14 amino acids long. Germline CDR1 is SGHTA and CDR2 is FQGTGA. Germline trimming cut 1 base from V and 8 bases from J; bases unmatched to any gene: 4. DNA of the CDR3: TGTGCCAGCAGCTTAAGCGGGGGGCGGGATGAGCAGTTCTTC. As protein: CASSLSGGRDEQFF. The entire variable domain, with the rest obtained from reference TRBV7-3 and TRBJ2-1, is as follows: GAGVSQTPSNKVTEKGKYVELRCDPISGHTALYWYRQSLGQGPEFLIYFQGTGAADDSGLPNDRFFAVRPEGSVSTLKIQRTERGDSAVYLCASSLSGGRDEQFFGPGTRLTVL.

The chain carries TRBV2 and TRBJ2-3; D call uncertain. Trimming removed 7 bases at V and 4 bases at J, with 15 bases between. Germline V CDR1 and CDR2: SNHLY, FYNNEI. The CDR3 extends over 14 amino acids. The CDR3: CASTADLGSDTQYF. CDR3 bases: TGTGCCAGCACGGCGGATTTGGGGTCAGATACGCAGTATTTT.

The chain couples TRBV20-1 to TRBJ2-7, with TRBD2 as a possible D gene (6 bases). The CDR3 totals 12 residues. Trimming removed 8 bases from V and 2 bases from J, with 13 bases in between. Germline loops: CDR1 DFQATT, CDR2 SNEGSKA (reference sequence). CDR3 DNA sequence: TGCAGTCCCGGGGGACCTACCTACGAGCAGTACTTC. Its protein is CSPGGPTYEQYF.

The chain links TRBV6-1 to TRBJ2-7, with D maybe TRBD2 (6 bases). The CDR3 covers 14 residues. Trimming pared 7 bases from V and 4 bases from J, leaving 17 bases between. From germline, CDR1 is MNHNS and CDR2 SASEGT. The CDR3 DNA reads as TGTGCCAGCACCCGGGGGAGGAATAGGTACGAGCAGTACTTC. This translates into CASTRGRNRYEQYF.

This clonotype occurred a few times. This rearrangement joins TRBV4-2 to TRBJ1-1; no definite D call. The germline V gene encodes CDR1 LGHNA and CDR2 YNFKEQ. The germline V and J ends were trimmed by 1 base and 0 bases, with 18 bases remaining between them. The CDR3 is 18 amino acids. The chain's CDR3 is CASSQAEGGIGMNTEAFF. The CDR3 DNA is TGTGCCAGCAGCCAAGCTGAGGGAGGAATCGGGATGAACACTGAAGCTTTCTTT.

The chain joins TRBV6-5 to TRBJ1-2, with TRBD1 identical over 7 bases. Unmatched junction bases numbered 4, after V lost 4 bases and J lost 8 bases. Germline values: CDR1 MNHEY, CDR2 SVGAGI. CDR3 length: 12 amino acids. The CDR3 sequence is CASSFQGGGYTF. The CDR3 DNA reads TGTGCCAGCAGTTTTCAGGGGGGCGGCTACACCTTC.

In its sample, this clonotype was seen a few times. The chain has TRBV12-3 or TRBV12-4 and TRBJ1-3, with D uncertain. The V and J ends lost 6 bases and 0 bases respectively, with 6 bases between them. The CDR3 runs 13 residues. In nucleotides, the CDR3 is TGTGCCAGCAGGCCAGCCTCTGGAAACACCATATATTTT. Protein product: CASRPASGNTIYF.

This clonotype showed up just a few times. V and J are TRBV30 and TRBJ2-1, with D possibly being TRBD2 (6 bases). V gave up 5 bases and J gave up 8 bases, with 13 bases separating them. Germline V gene data show CDR1 as GTSNPN and CDR2 as SVGIG (reference sequence). The CDR3 has 12 amino acids. The CDR3 loop is CAWETSSHEQFF. The CDR3 coding sequence is TGTGCCTGGGAAACTAGCTCGCATGAGCAGTTCTTC.

This clonotype has at least ten counts. This rearrangement joins TRBV6-5 to TRBJ1-1, with D maybe TRBD1 (5 bases). Germline V gives CDR1 MNHEY, CDR2 SVGAGI. Trimming removed 2 bases from V and 1 base from J, with 8 bases in between. The CDR3 length is 14 residues. CDR3 residues: CASSYGGRNTEAFF. CDR3 sequence (DNA): TGTGCCAGCAGTTACGGGGGAAGGAACACTGAAGCTTTCTTT.

The DNA of the CDR3 is TGTGCCAGCAGCGCCTCTTCCGGGGGGGCCGCAGATACGCAGTATTTT. Amino acids: CASSASSGGAADTQYF. The chain employs TRBV11-2 and TRBJ2-3; TRBD2 matches at 8 bases. Germline lookup yields CDR1 SGHAT and CDR2 FQNNGV. Trimming took 5 bases from V and 4 from J; bases not matched to a gene: 11. This CDR3 is built from 16 residues.

This clonotype has a handful of counts. The chain carries TRBV20-1 and TRBJ2-3; D might be TRBD1 (7 bases). The CDR3 has 14 amino acids. Trimming took off 0 bases at V and 5 bases at J, with 12 bases between the two ends. Germline CDR1 and CDR2: DFQATT and SNEGSKA (reference sequence). The CDR3 sequence is CSARDRRGVDTQYF. The CDR3 DNA is TGCAGTGCTAGAGATCGCAGGGGGGTAGATACGCAGTATTTT.

This clonotype has a count of ten or more. Here the CDR3 reads CASSRRAGSTDTQYF. The CDR3 DNA is TGCGCCAGCAGCCGAAGGGCCGGGAGCACAGATACGCAGTATTTT. The chain is built from TRBV5-1 and TRBJ2-3; no definite D call. CDR1 and CDR2 (germline): SGHRS, YFSETQ. The CDR3 runs to 15 residues. The V gene lost 4 bases and the J gene lost 0 bases, with 12 bases spanning the gap.

This clonotype was counted many times. V usage is TRBV29-1 and J usage is TRBJ2-7; TRBD2 matches at 9 bases. The length of the CDR3 is 13 residues. Looked up from germline, CDR1 is SQVTM and CDR2 is ANQGSEA. J lost 1 base, V lost 7 bases, and 5 bases had no gene match. CDR3 sequence: CSALAGPSYEQYF. As DNA, the CDR3 is TGCAGCGCCCTAGCGGGACCTTCCTACGAGCAGTACTTC.

This clonotype was detected only a few times. The chain combines TRBV27 with TRBJ1-6; 7 positions match TRBD1. J was trimmed by 9 bases and V by 5 bases; bases with no gene match: 7. The CDR3 contains 14 residues. Germline CDR1 is MNHEY and CDR2 is SMNVEV (reference sequence). CDR3 nucleotide sequence: TGTGCCAGCAGTGACGACAGGGACGGTTCACCCCTCCACTTT. Translation: CASSDDRDGSPLHF.

This clonotype was picked up a small number of times. V and J are TRBV5-6 and TRBJ2-1; TRBD1 aligns across 8 bases. The CDR3 is 13 residues long. The V gene end was trimmed by 6 bases and the J gene end by 4 bases; junction bases not matched to a gene: 3. Germline CDR1 reads SGHDT; CDR2 reads YYEEEE. The CDR3 spells CASMTGVYNEQFF. The CDR3 coding sequence is TGTGCCAGCATGACAGGGGTTTACAATGAGCAGTTCTTC.

This chain uses TRBV5-4 with TRBJ2-1; perhaps TRBD2 as D (6 bases). With 2 bases removed from V and 10 bases from J, the gap between germline ends came to 13 bases. CDR1 SGHNT and CDR2 YYREEE come from the germline V gene (reference sequence). The CDR3 loop spans 13 amino acids. CDR3 amino acids: CASSLGPGEEQFF. CDR3 nucleotides: TGTGCCAGCAGCTTAGGTCCGGGAGAAGAGCAGTTCTTC.

The CDR3 DNA is TGTGCCAGCAGTAGCCTACAGGTTCACGAGCAGTACTTC. Translation: CASSSLQVHEQYF. The gene calls are TRBV27 and TRBJ2-7; possibly TRBD1 for D (5 bases). Germline assignment: CDR1 MNHEY and CDR2 SMNVEV (reference sequence). The CDR3 is 13 amino acids. V lost 5 bases to trimming and J lost 5 bases, with 13 bases between them.

The chain has TRBV7-2 and TRBJ1-5; D unresolved. This CDR3 contains 18 residues. Germline CDR1 SGHTA, CDR2 FQGNSA. Trimming cost V 0 bases and J 0 bases, with 15 bases left between them. CDR3 protein: CASSLALTGSHSNQPQHF. The CDR3 region has the DNA TGTGCCAGCAGCTTAGCGCTAACGGGCAGTCATAGCAATCAGCCCCAGCATTTT.

The CDR3 reads CASSEQGIVGETQYF. In DNA form, the CDR3 reads TGTGCCAGCAGTGAGCAGGGTATAGTCGGGGAGACCCAGTACTTC. The V and J genes are TRBV6-1 and TRBJ2-5, with D possibly TRBD1 on 5 matching bases. V lost 3 bases and J lost 5, with 16 bases in between. Looked up from germline, CDR1 is MNHNS and CDR2 is SASEGT. The CDR3 is 15 residues long.

This clonotype was seen ten or more times. V and J are TRBV2 and TRBJ2-1; 9 bases align to TRBD2. V lost 5 bases to trimming and J lost 7 bases; unmatched junction nucleotides: 9. Germline V lookup: CDR1 SNHLY, CDR2 FYNNEI. This CDR3 is 15 amino acids long. CDR3: CASSLAGGPGNEQFF. DNA of the CDR3: TGTGCCAGCAGTCTTGCGGGGGGGCCTGGGAATGAGCAGTTCTTC.

V gene TRBV25-1 combines with J gene TRBJ2-1; 8 bases line up with TRBD2. J was trimmed by 8 bases and V by 10 bases; bases with no gene match: 16. The germline V gene encodes CDR1 MGHDK and CDR2 SYGVNS. This CDR3 is built from 15 residues. The CDR3 bases are TGTGCCACCTCCGACCCGAGCGGGAGTAAGCATGAGCAGTTCTTC. Residues: CATSDPSGSKHEQFF.

The V call is TRBV9, the J call TRBJ1-2; no clear D. The CDR3 runs 15 residues. V was trimmed by 4 bases and J by 4 bases, leaving 17 bases between them. CDR1 and CDR2 from the germline V gene are SGDLS and YYNGEE. In DNA, the CDR3 is TGTGCCAGCAGCCAGCTGGAAGGGAGGGCCTATGGCTACACCTTC. Translated, it gives CASSQLEGRAYGYTF.

The rearrangement joins TRBV20-1 to TRBJ1-1, with 10 bases that match TRBD1. J was trimmed by 2 bases and V by 5 bases; bases with no gene match: 11. The V gene's germline CDR1 is DFQATT and CDR2 SNEGSKA (reference sequence). This CDR3 contains 16 residues. CDR3 amino acids: CSALDRGRVYNTEAFF. DNA for the CDR3: TGCAGTGCTCTCGACAGGGGGCGCGTTTATAACACTGAAGCTTTCTTT.

In its sample, this clonotype was seen a few times. The V call is TRBV6-1, the J call TRBJ1-1; TRBD1 is a possible D gene (5 bases). CDR1 is MNHNS, CDR2 SASEGT, per germline. This CDR3 has 13 amino acids. The CDR3 loop is CASRRGGNTEAFF. In DNA, the CDR3 is TGTGCTTCCCGGCGCGGGGGTAACACTGAAGCTTTCTTT.

This clonotype showed up just a few times. The V and J genes are TRBV19 and TRBJ2-6, with D perhaps being TRBD1 or TRBD2 (5 bases each). Trimming pared 1 base from V and 1 base from J, leaving 11 bases between. The CDR3 contains 17 residues. Germline CDR1 LNHDA, CDR2 SQIVND (reference sequence). CDR3 nucleotides: TGTGCCAGTAGTATAGCGGGACGGAGTTCTGGGGCCAACGTCCTGACTTTC. Translated: CASSIAGRSSGANVLTF. Variable domain in full (rest from reference TRBV19 and TRBJ2-6): DGGITQSPKYLFRKEGQNVTLSCEQNLNHDAMYWYRQDPGQGLRLIYYSQIVNDFQKGDIAEGYSVSREKKESFPLTVTSAQKNPTAFYLCASSIAGRSSGANVLTFGAGSRLTVL.

The chain's CDR3 is CASNFIDRNGYTF. Written as DNA, the CDR3 is TGTGCCAGCAACTTTATCGACCGAAATGGCTACACCTTC. This rearrangement joins TRBV5-4 to TRBJ1-2; no reliable D call. V gave up 6 bases and J gave up 6 bases, with 15 bases separating them. CDR1 is SGHNT, CDR2 YYREEE, per germline (reference sequence). This CDR3 contains 13 residues.